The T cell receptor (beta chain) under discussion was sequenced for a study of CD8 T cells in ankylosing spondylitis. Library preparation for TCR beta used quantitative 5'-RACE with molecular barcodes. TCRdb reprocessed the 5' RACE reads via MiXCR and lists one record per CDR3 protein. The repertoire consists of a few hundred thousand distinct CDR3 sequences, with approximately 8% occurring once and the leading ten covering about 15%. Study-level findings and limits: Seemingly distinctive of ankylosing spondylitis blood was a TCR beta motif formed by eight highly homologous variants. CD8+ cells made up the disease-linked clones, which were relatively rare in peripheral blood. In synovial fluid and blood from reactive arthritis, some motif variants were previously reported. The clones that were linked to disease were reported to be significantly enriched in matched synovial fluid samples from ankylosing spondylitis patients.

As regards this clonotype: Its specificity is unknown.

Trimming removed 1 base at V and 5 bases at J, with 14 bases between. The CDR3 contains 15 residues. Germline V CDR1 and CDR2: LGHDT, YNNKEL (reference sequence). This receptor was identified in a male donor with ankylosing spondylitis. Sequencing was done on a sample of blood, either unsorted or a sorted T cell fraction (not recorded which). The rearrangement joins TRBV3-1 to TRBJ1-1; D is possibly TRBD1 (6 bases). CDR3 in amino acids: CASSQGFGGRTEAFF. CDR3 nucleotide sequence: TGTGCCAGCAGCCAAGGATTCGGGGGGCGAACTGAAGCTTTCTTT.